This passage covers 27 T cell receptor beta chains from one sample sequenced in a study of T-cell memory formation after mild COVID-19. TCRdb analysed the 5' RACE reads with MiXCR anew, one entry per CDR3 protein. The sample records 250,000 to 350,000 distinct CDR3 sequences, around 15% being singletons. The sequencing sample was made of PBMCs or a T cell subset sorted from them (not recorded which). The source is a man between 18 and 29 years old who had mild COVID-19 (a few samples of this study predate the infection). Cell type and time point are not known.

The V call is TRBV2, the J call TRBJ2-2, with D hard to call. This CDR3 has 14 residues. CDR1 and CDR2 from the germline V gene are SNHLY and FYNNEI. Trimming pared 4 bases from V and 7 bases from J, leaving 13 bases between. The CDR3 spells CASSVRTSGGELFF. The DNA of the CDR3 is TGTGCCAGCAGTGTCCGGACCTCGGGCGGGGAGCTGTTTTTT.

In this sample, this clonotype turned up a few times. The chain employs TRBV4-1 and TRBJ2-3, with TRBD2 matching 8 bases. This CDR3 contains 16 residues. V shed 4 bases, J shed 2 bases, and the junction held 8 bases outside the gene matches. Looked up from germline, CDR1 is MGHRA and CDR2 is YSYEKL. The CDR3 coding sequence is TGCGCCAGCAGCCCCGGGGGGGAATGGAACACAGATACGCAGTATTTT. Its translation: CASSPGGEWNTDTQYF.

This clonotype was seen ten or more times. The gene calls are TRBV10-3 and TRBJ2-5, with D unclear. The CDR3 contains 14 residues. Germline values: CDR1 ENHRY, CDR2 SYGVKD. V was shortened by 3 bases and J by 5 bases, with 13 bases between the two germline ends. Written as DNA, the CDR3 is TGTGCCATCAGTGACCCGCAGGCTCCCGAGACCCAGTACTTC. This gives the protein CAISDPQAPETQYF.

The J gene is TRBJ2-7, the V gene TRBV29-1; 8 nucleotides line up with TRBD1. Per germline, CDR1 SQVTM and CDR2 ANQGSEA. V was pared by 7 bases and J by 4 bases, with 6 bases of the junction left unmatched. The CDR3 is 12 amino acids. This CDR3 reads CSAGTGLYEQYF. The DNA for the CDR3 is TGCAGCGCCGGGACAGGCCTATACGAGCAGTACTTC.

This clonotype was seen repeatedly, ten times or more. The V call is TRBV12-3 or TRBV12-4, the J call TRBJ2-3; 8 bases match TRBD1. There are 16 residues in the CDR3. V shed 6 bases and J 3 bases; nucleotides not matched to a gene: 11. The CDR3 DNA reads TGTGCCAGCAGCCCCAGGACAGGGAAAGCGACAGATACGCAGTATTTT. This codes for CASSPRTGKATDTQYF.

In its sample, this clonotype was seen a few times. The chain couples TRBV7-3 to TRBJ2-1, with 7 bases that match TRBD2. This CDR3 spans 15 amino acids. After removal of 8 bases from V and 4 bases from J, the junction contained 11 bases not matched to a gene. In germline, CDR1 is SGHTA, CDR2 FQGTGA. The CDR3 loop reads CASGPGTTPYNEQFF. CDR3 DNA: TGTGCCAGCGGACCCGGGACTACGCCTTACAATGAGCAGTTCTTC.

This clonotype came up a few times. The CDR3 DNA reads as TGTGCCAGCAGCCAAGATCGAAAACCCTCGTACCAAGAGACCCAGTACTTC. It encodes CASSQDRKPSYQETQYF. The J gene is TRBJ2-5, the V gene TRBV4-2, with D uncertain. Trimming took 0 bases from V and 0 from J, leaving 14 bases between them. The germline gives CDR1 LGHNA, CDR2 YNFKEQ. The CDR3 consists of 17 residues.

V usage is TRBV28 and J usage is TRBJ2-1; D might be TRBD1 (6 bases). Trimming stripped 6 bases from V and 8 bases from J, with 14 bases between. Germline V gene data show CDR1 as MDHEN and CDR2 as SYDVKM. The CDR3 runs to 13 residues. The CDR3 is CASRKQGGDEQFF. The CDR3 DNA follows: TGTGCCAGCAGAAAACAGGGTGGCGATGAGCAGTTCTTC.

This clonotype came up a few times. V and J are TRBV10-3 and TRBJ2-3, with D possibly being TRBD1 or TRBD2 (5 bases each). V dropped 10 bases and J dropped 6 bases, with 8 bases sitting between them. This CDR3 comprises 10 residues. Germline V lookup: CDR1 ENHRY, CDR2 SYGVKD. CDR3 region: CATGADTQYF. The CDR3 region has the DNA TGTGCCACCGGGGCGGATACGCAGTATTTT.

This clonotype has ten or more counts. V gene TRBV20-1 combines with J gene TRBJ2-1, with a tentative D call TRBD2 (5 bases). CDR3 length: 16 residues. Germline lookup yields CDR1 DFQATT and CDR2 SNEGSKA (reference sequence). Between the trimmed V and J ends, which lost 6 bases and 5 bases, there was a span of 23 bases. CDR3 sequence: CSADPMDSLDNNEQFF. The CDR3 nucleotides read TGCAGTGCCGATCCGATGGACTCGTTAGATAACAATGAGCAGTTCTTC.

This clonotype has ten or more counts. The chain joins TRBV15 to TRBJ1-5, with no clear D. CDR3 size: 13 residues. Germline V gene data show CDR1 as LNHNV and CDR2 as YYDKDF (reference sequence). V gave up 2 bases and J gave up 11 bases, with 13 bases separating them. The CDR3: CATSRNVRQAQHF. The DNA of the CDR3 is TGTGCCACCAGCAGAAACGTAAGGCAGGCCCAGCATTTT. Drawing the rest from reference TRBV15 and TRBJ1-5, the complete variable domain is DAMVIQNPRYQVTQFGKPVTLSCSQTLNHNVMYWYQQKSSQAPKLLFHYYDKDFNNEADTPDNFQSRRPNTSFCFLDIRSPGLGDTAMYLCATSRNVRQAQHFGDGTRLSIL.

The chain has TRBV6-6 and TRBJ2-7, with TRBD2 matching 9 bases. Trimming took 5 bases from V and 3 from J; bases not matched to a gene: 8. The CDR3 is 15 amino acids. Germline values: CDR1 MNHNY, CDR2 SVGAGI (reference sequence). The CDR3 here is CASSRERGAFYEQYF. DNA of the CDR3: TGTGCCAGCAGTAGAGAGCGGGGGGCCTTCTACGAGCAGTACTTC.

The rearrangement joins TRBV5-1 to TRBJ2-5, with TRBD2 matching over 7 bases. Germline CDR1 is SGHRS and CDR2 is YFSETQ. V trimming: 3 bases; J trimming: 5 bases; junction bases outside the gene matches: 7. The CDR3 loop spans 14 amino acids. DNA for the CDR3: TGCGCCAGCAGCTCCGCCGGGACTAAGGAGACCCAGTACTTC. It specifies CASSSAGTKETQYF.

The chain recombines TRBV5-6 with TRBJ1-2, with TRBD1 as a possible D gene (5 bases). The germline gives CDR1 SGHDT, CDR2 YYEEEE. This CDR3 is built from 14 residues. With 3 bases removed from V and 3 bases from J, the gap between germline ends came to 12 bases. The CDR3 region is CASSSDSGHYGYTF. In DNA, the CDR3 is TGTGCCAGCAGCTCCGACAGCGGGCACTATGGCTACACCTTC.

V gene TRBV7-9 combines with J gene TRBJ2-2, with no clear D. The CDR3 extends over 13 amino acids. The V end was cut by 0 bases, the J end by 13 bases, with 12 bases between. Looked up from germline, CDR1 is SEHNR and CDR2 is FQNEAQ (reference sequence). Written as DNA, the CDR3 is TGTGCCAGCAGCTTAGCGCGAATGGGTGTGCTGTTTTTT. Residues: CASSLARMGVLFF.

This clonotype was counted between two and nine times. The chain has TRBV6-6 and TRBJ2-7, with 7 positions matching TRBD2. From germline, CDR1 is MNHNY and CDR2 SVGAGI (reference sequence). V shed 8 bases and J 2 bases; nucleotides not matched to a gene: 6. The CDR3 has 13 amino acids. Written as DNA, the CDR3 is TGTGCCAGCCGGGGCGGGGGAGCCTACGAGCAGTACTTC. Protein sequence: CASRGGGAYEQYF.

J is TRBJ1-1 and V is TRBV19; TRBD1 is a possible D gene (6 bases). CDR3 length equals 15 residues. V was trimmed by 6 bases and J by 0 bases, leaving 14 bases between them. Germline V gene data show CDR1 as LNHDA and CDR2 as SQIVND (reference sequence). The CDR3 DNA sequence: TGTGCCAGTAGATCATTTAGGGGGATGAACACTGAAGCTTTCTTT. This codes for CASRSFRGMNTEAFF.

This rearrangement joins TRBV27 to TRBJ1-2; D unclear. This CDR3 has 13 amino acids. Trimming shortened V by 2 bases and J by 8 bases, and 12 bases separated the two germline ends. Germline V gene sequence: CDR1 MNHEY, CDR2 SMNVEV (reference sequence). The CDR3 nucleotides are TGTGCCAGCAGTTTAGTGGGCCTAGGGGGCTACACCTTC. This codes for CASSLVGLGGYTF.

The chain employs TRBV10-3 and TRBJ2-7; 7 bases match TRBD2. This CDR3 has 14 amino acids. Germline V CDR1 and CDR2: ENHRY, SYGVKD. Trimming removed 6 bases from V and 4 bases from J; junction bases left unmatched: 9. This CDR3 is CAISREVGGYEQYV. The CDR3 coding sequence is TGTGCCATCAGCCGGGAGGTGGGGGGTTACGAGCAGTACGTC.

In this sample, this clonotype turned up a few times. The chain couples TRBV6-6 to TRBJ2-3, with 7 bases identical to TRBD2. CDR3 length equals 15 residues. Germline V gene sequence: CDR1 MNHNY, CDR2 SVGAGI (reference sequence). The junction had 3 bases not matched to a gene; V was cut back by 1 base and J by 2 bases. The DNA for the CDR3 is TGTGCCAGCAGTTACTGGGCGGGAGCCACAGATACGCAGTATTTT. Translation gives CASSYWAGATDTQYF.

V and J are TRBV5-1 and TRBJ1-6; 8 bases agree with TRBD1. CDR3 length: 15 amino acids. V gave up 6 bases and J gave up 5 bases; unmatched junction bases: 7. Per the germline V gene, CDR1 is SGHRS and CDR2 is YFSETQ. The CDR3 DNA is TGCGCCAGCAACTCCGGGACAGGCGATAATTCACCCCTCCACTTT. Protein product: CASNSGTGDNSPLHF.

The chain has TRBV29-1 and TRBJ2-3; D not certain. Germline CDR1 is SQVTM and CDR2 is ANQGSEA. The CDR3 contains 13 residues. Trimming stripped 4 bases from V and 0 bases from J, with 8 bases between. The CDR3 DNA sequence: TGCAGCGTTGCAAGATCCAGCACAGATACGCAGTATTTT. This codes for CSVARSSTDTQYF.

This clonotype came up a few times. The J gene is TRBJ2-7, the V gene TRBV6-5, with unresolved D. This CDR3 contains 13 residues. Trimming removed 5 bases from V and 2 bases from J, with 10 bases in between. Germline lookup yields CDR1 MNHEY and CDR2 SVGAGI. The CDR3 nucleotides are TGTGCCAGCAGTCCGGACGGTACCTACGAGCAGTACGTC. This sequence encodes CASSPDGTYEQYV.

V and J are TRBV10-3 and TRBJ2-5; weak D call: TRBD2 (5 bases). The CDR3 is 13 residues long. Trimming cost V 6 bases and J 3 bases, with 11 bases left between them. Germline V gene lookup returns CDR1 ENHRY and CDR2 SYGVKD. The CDR3 loop is CAISPVEEETQYF. CDR3 coding DNA: TGTGCCATCAGCCCAGTGGAGGAAGAGACCCAGTACTTC.

V is TRBV27 and J is TRBJ2-3, with 7 bases fitting TRBD1. The germline V gene has CDR1 MNHEY and CDR2 SMNVEV (reference sequence). The CDR3 loop spans 12 amino acids. The V gene end was trimmed by 10 bases and the J gene end by 4 bases; junction bases not matched to a gene: 5. The CDR3 region is CATRGQPDTQYF. The CDR3 region has the DNA TGTGCCACCCGGGGACAGCCAGATACGCAGTATTTT.

This clonotype was detected a few times. V is TRBV6-5 and J is TRBJ2-2; D uncertain. The V end lost 6 bases, the J end lost 0 bases, and 8 bases lay between the germline ends. Germline CDR1 and CDR2: MNHEY and SVGAGI. The length of the CDR3 is 14 residues. The CDR3 DNA follows: TGTGCCAGCAGGTTTACCGCGAACACCGGGGAGCTGTTTTTT. Its protein is CASRFTANTGELFF.

The chain recombines TRBV4-3 with TRBJ1-4, with D hard to call. Trimming removed 0 bases at V and 8 bases at J, with 13 bases between. Per the germline V gene, CDR1 is LGHNA and CDR2 is YSLEER. The CDR3 has 15 amino acids. The CDR3 is CASSQEAEVGEKLFF. CDR3 nucleotides: TGCGCCAGCAGCCAAGAGGCGGAAGTCGGGGAAAAACTGTTTTTT.